This TCR beta chain was identified in a study of cytomegalovirus exposure and HLA in healthy donors. The PCR contained 60 Vbeta and 13 Jbeta primers. Here immunoSEQ multiplex PCR was the method, and the copy in TCRdb shows in-frame clones only, minus some. The table has over 90,000 clones, around three quarters seen once. Germline CDR1 MNHNS, CDR2 SASEGT. The length of the CDR3 is 13 residues. The V end lost 7 bases, the J end lost 2 bases, and 10 bases lay between the germline ends. The sequence came from a man aged 50 to 60 in good health and CMV-seropositive. The chain is built from TRBV6-1 and TRBJ2-3; possible D gene TRBD2, 5 bases. Material for sequencing was PBMCs. The CDR3, as DNA: TGTGCCAGCAATGGAGGTATCACAGATACGCAGTATTTT. Translation gives CASNGGITDTQYF.